The 28 T cell receptor beta chains below all came from one sample that was sequenced in a study of T-cell memory formation after mild COVID-19. Each CDR3 protein gets one entry after TCRdb re-called the 5' RACE reads with MiXCR. The sample lists hundreds of thousands of distinct CDR3 sequences; 15% were seen once. Sequencing was carried out using PBMCs or a T cell subset sorted from them (not recorded which). Source of these receptors: an adult woman who had mild COVID-19 (a few samples of this study predate the infection). Cell type and time point are not known.

There are many counts of this clonotype. The chain recombines TRBV12-3 or TRBV12-4 with TRBJ1-2; D call uncertain. The germline V and J ends were trimmed by 1 base and 8 bases, with 14 bases remaining between them. CDR3 length: 14 amino acids. The CDR3: CASSLDPGTGGYTF. The CDR3 DNA reads as TGTGCCAGCAGTTTAGATCCAGGAACTGGGGGCTACACCTTC.

This clonotype was observed a few times. The chain is built from TRBV19 and TRBJ2-7; D is unresolved. The CDR3 is made up of 12 amino acids. Germline CDR1 LNHDA, CDR2 SQIVND (reference sequence). V lost 5 bases and J lost 5, with 10 bases in between. Here the CDR3 DNA reads TGTGCCAGTAGTTCTATAAGGGACGAGCAGTACTTC. Translating gives CASSSIRDEQYF.

A remark on this clonotype: At one end, the junction sequence differs from germline, possibly due to a read error. V gene TRBV7-7 combines with J gene TRBJ2-2, with 7 bases identical to TRBD2. Germline V CDR1 and CDR2: SSHAT, FNYEAQ (reference sequence). The CDR3 is made up of 16 amino acids. The DNA of the CDR3 is TGTGCTAGCAGCCCATGGGAGGGCCAGAACACCGGGGAGCTGTTTTTT. It is translated as CASSPWEGQNTGELFF.

The chain employs TRBV5-1 and TRBJ2-3, with D hard to call. This CDR3 spans 15 amino acids. CDR1 SGHRS and CDR2 YFSETQ come from the germline V gene. Trimming took 0 bases from V and 3 from J, leaving 11 bases between them. In DNA form, the CDR3 reads TGCGCCAGCAGCTTGGGGCCCGCCCCGACAGATACGCAGTATTTT. This encodes CASSLGPAPTDTQYF.

In its sample, this clonotype was seen a few times. The rearrangement joins TRBV15 to TRBJ1-2; a weak D match, TRBD1 (5 bases). Germline V CDR1 and CDR2: LNHNV, YYDKDF (reference sequence). V shed 5 bases and J shed 6 bases, with 22 bases lying between them. The CDR3 sequence is 16 residues long. The CDR3 loop reads CATSGPRSGRGNGYTF. In nucleotides, the CDR3 is TGTGCCACCAGCGGGCCGAGGTCGGGACGAGGAAATGGCTACACCTTC.

The chain employs TRBV12-3 or TRBV12-4 and TRBJ2-1, with TRBD2 matching 7 bases. V shed 1 base, J shed 3 bases, and the junction held 3 bases outside the gene matches. CDR3 length equals 15 residues. DNA for the CDR3: TGTGCCAGCAGTTTAGGGGGAGGGGACTACAATGAGCAGTTCTTC. Translated, it gives CASSLGGGDYNEQFF.

The V call is TRBV2, the J call TRBJ1-5; 8 bases fit TRBD1. The CDR3 covers 17 residues. Germline values: CDR1 SNHLY, CDR2 FYNNEI. The ends lost 8 bases at V and 0 bases at J; junction bases unmatched: 12. CDR3 bases: TGTGCCAGCCGGGCGAGGACAGGGAGGGATAGCAATCAGCCCCAGCATTTT. It codes for CASRARTGRDSNQPQHF.

V is TRBV12-3 or TRBV12-4 and J is TRBJ1-2; tentative D call: TRBD1 (5 bases). The CDR3 covers 13 residues. Trimming took off 8 bases at V and 5 bases at J, with 15 bases between the two ends. In nucleotides, the CDR3 is TGTGCCAGCCGGGGCCCCCTTCGGTATGGCTACACCTTC. Translation: CASRGPLRYGYTF.

In its sample, this clonotype was seen a few times. The rearrangement uses TRBV12-3 or TRBV12-4 and TRBJ1-2; TRBD1 aligns across 8 bases. This CDR3 comprises 14 residues. V shed 5 bases, J shed 7 bases, and the junction held 9 bases outside the gene matches. CDR3 in DNA: TGTGCCAGCAGTGGGACAGGTGTAATCGGTGGCTACACCTTC. Its protein product is CASSGTGVIGGYTF.

The CDR3 here is CASSLEGGYNEQFF. CDR3 coding DNA: TGTGCCAGCAGTTTAGAAGGGGGGTACAATGAGCAGTTCTTC. V usage is TRBV12-3 or TRBV12-4 and J usage is TRBJ2-1; D tentatively fits TRBD1 or TRBD2 (6 bases each). This CDR3 contains 14 residues. The V gene lost 1 base and the J gene lost 4 bases, with 8 bases spanning the gap.

In its sample, this clonotype was seen a few times. The V gene is TRBV19, the J gene TRBJ2-7; 13 bases match TRBD2. CDR3 size: 15 residues. The germline CDR1 and CDR2 sequences are LNHDA and SQIVND (reference sequence). V lost 2 bases and J lost 5; bases outside the gene matches: 3. DNA for the CDR3: TGTGCCAGTAGTATACGGACTAGCGGGAGCGACGAGCAGTACTTC. This translates into CASSIRTSGSDEQYF.

This clonotype was observed a handful of times. CDR3 sequence reads: CASSLGAGYGYTF. The CDR3 region has the DNA TGCGCCAGCAGCTTGGGGGCAGGGTATGGCTACACCTTC. The V and J genes are TRBV5-1 and TRBJ1-2, with D perhaps TRBD1 (5 bases). V was cut by 0 bases and J by 5 bases, with 8 bases left in between. There are 13 residues in the CDR3. Germline V CDR1 and CDR2: SGHRS, YFSETQ.

This clonotype turned up a few times. The gene calls are TRBV7-3 and TRBJ2-3; D might be TRBD2 (6 bases). This CDR3 contains 15 residues. Trimming took 3 bases from V and 1 from J, leaving 11 bases between them. Germline-derived CDR1 and CDR2 are SGHTA and FQGTGA. The CDR3 coding sequence is TGTGCCAGCAGCTTCGTGGGGGGTCGCACAGATACGCAGTATTTT. As protein: CASSFVGGRTDTQYF.

This clonotype has a handful of counts. For the CDR3, the DNA is TGTGCCAGCAGTTCCCAGGGCAGAAGCTCCTACGAGCAGTACTTC. Its protein is CASSSQGRSSYEQYF. The chain couples TRBV12-3 or TRBV12-4 to TRBJ2-7; weak D call: TRBD1 (5 bases). There are 15 residues in the CDR3. Trimming took 4 bases from V and 0 from J, leaving 13 bases between them.

V gene TRBV5-1 combines with J gene TRBJ2-7; D is unresolved. Germline V gene lookup returns CDR1 SGHRS and CDR2 YFSETQ. The germline V and J ends were trimmed by 0 bases and 3 bases, with 10 bases remaining between them. CDR3 length: 14 residues. This CDR3 is CASSLDKLHYEQYF. The CDR3 DNA reads TGCGCCAGCAGCTTGGATAAGCTACACTACGAGCAGTACTTC.

V gene TRBV6-6 combines with J gene TRBJ2-7; TRBD2 might be the D (5 bases). With 2 bases removed from V and 6 bases from J, the gap between germline ends came to 20 bases. Germline V gene sequence: CDR1 MNHNY, CDR2 SVGAGI (reference sequence). The CDR3 consists of 16 residues. The chain's CDR3 is CASSYPHSGNSGEQYF. In DNA, the CDR3 is TGTGCCAGCAGTTACCCGCACTCGGGGAATTCCGGCGAGCAGTACTTC.

The chain couples TRBV10-3 to TRBJ2-7; D possibly corresponds to TRBD2 (5 bases). The CDR3 length is 12 residues. CDR1 and CDR2 (germline): ENHRY, SYGVKD. Trimming left V 6 bases short and J 3 bases short, with 9 bases between. This chain's CDR3 is CAISPGNYEQYF. CDR3 sequence (DNA): TGTGCCATCAGCCCGGGAAACTACGAGCAGTACTTC.

This clonotype has a handful of counts. This chain links TRBV29-1 with TRBJ2-5; D unclear. The V gene lost 7 bases and the J gene lost 3 bases, with 6 bases spanning the gap. The CDR3 runs 10 residues. The germline V gene encodes CDR1 SQVTM and CDR2 ANQGSEA. CDR3 in DNA: TGCAGCGCTCATGAAGAGACCCAGTACTTC. As protein: CSAHEETQYF.

There are a few counts of this clonotype. The chain carries TRBV18 and TRBJ2-2, with D hard to call. The CDR3 has 16 residues. The germline CDR1 and CDR2 sequences are KGHSH and LQKENI. Trimming took off 0 bases at V and 4 bases at J, with 12 bases between the two ends. CDR3 sequence: CASSPPTNRGTGELFF. The CDR3 nucleotides are TGTGCCAGCTCACCACCTACAAACCGAGGCACCGGGGAGCTGTTTTTT. Combining the CDR3 with reference TRBV18 and TRBJ2-2 gives the whole variable domain NAGVMQNPRHLVRRRGQEARLRCSPMKGHSHVYWYRQLPEEGLKFMVYLQKENIIDESGMPKERFSAEFPKEGPSILRIQQVVRGDSAAYFCASSPPTNRGTGELFFGEGSRLTVL.

This clonotype came up a few times. The chain uses TRBV7-9 and TRBJ2-7; D might be TRBD1 (6 bases). V shed 5 bases and J shed 3 bases, with 14 bases lying between them. Germline V gene sequence: CDR1 SEHNR, CDR2 FQNEAQ (reference sequence). The CDR3 loop spans 14 amino acids. CDR3 sequence: CASSPWGPLYEQYF. The CDR3, as DNA: TGTGCCAGCAGCCCGTGGGGGCCACTCTACGAGCAGTACTTC. The full variable domain, rest sourced from reference TRBV7-9 and TRBJ2-7, is DTGVSQNPRHKITKRGQNVTFRCDPISEHNRLYWYRQTLGQGPEFLTYFQNEAQLEKSRLLSDRFSAERPKGSFSTLEIQRTEQGDSAMYLCASSPWGPLYEQYFGPGTRLTVT.

The V gene is TRBV4-3, the J gene TRBJ2-6; D unresolved. CDR1 is LGHNA and CDR2 is YSLEER in the germline V gene. Trimming left V 0 bases short and J 3 bases short, with 9 bases between. This CDR3 comprises 16 residues. The CDR3 region is CASSQEWMFGANVLTF. Here the CDR3 DNA reads TGCGCCAGCAGCCAAGAATGGATGTTTGGGGCCAACGTCCTGACTTTC.

The chain combines TRBV10-3 with TRBJ2-5; 7 bases agree with TRBD2. Germline loops: CDR1 ENHRY, CDR2 SYGVKD. The CDR3 loop spans 16 amino acids. The ends lost 6 bases at V and 0 bases at J; junction bases unmatched: 10. The chain's CDR3 is CAISHSSGTYQETQYF. The CDR3 DNA reads TGTGCCATCAGCCATTCTAGCGGAACGTACCAAGAGACCCAGTACTTC.

The chain is built from TRBV18 and TRBJ2-7; D is unclear. V was clipped by 3 bases and J by 5 bases, with 8 bases between them. Germline CDR1 KGHSH, CDR2 LQKENI. CDR3 length: 12 amino acids. CDR3 in amino acids: CASSPLGDEQYF. The DNA of the CDR3 is TGTGCCAGCTCACCCCTAGGAGACGAGCAGTACTTC.

This rearrangement joins TRBV5-1 to TRBJ2-1; TRBD2 matches 7 bases. CDR3 length: 20 residues. J gave up 0 bases and V 0 bases, and 15 bases lay outside the gene matches. Per the germline V gene, CDR1 is SGHRS and CDR2 is YFSETQ. CDR3 protein: CASSLGREAKGLFSYNEQFF. Written as DNA, the CDR3 is TGCGCCAGCAGCTTGGGCCGGGAGGCCAAGGGCCTTTTCTCCTACAATGAGCAGTTCTTC.

This clonotype was seen a few times. The chain joins TRBV28 to TRBJ2-1; 9 bases are shared with TRBD1. V trimming: 7 bases; J trimming: 4 bases; junction bases outside the gene matches: 5. Germline V CDR1 and CDR2: MDHEN, SYDVKM. This CDR3 region has 14 residues. The CDR3 coding sequence is TGTGCCAGCACGGACGGGACAGGGTACAATGAGCAGTTCTTC. Residues: CASTDGTGYNEQFF.

The J gene is TRBJ1-3, the V gene TRBV3-1; the D gene is possibly TRBD1 (6 bases). The germline CDR1 and CDR2 sequences are LGHDT and YNNKEL (reference sequence). CDR3 size: 19 residues. Deletions cut 0 bases from V and 0 bases from J, with 18 bases between. The chain's CDR3 is CASSQDRTGTKLSGNTIYF. CDR3 in DNA: TGTGCCAGCAGCCAAGATAGAACAGGGACTAAACTCTCTGGAAACACCATATATTTT.

This clonotype was seen only a few times. V and J are TRBV7-2 and TRBJ1-2; D might be TRBD1 (5 bases). The length of the CDR3 is 15 residues. CDR1 and CDR2 from the germline V gene are SGHTA and FQGNSA. V lost 0 bases, J lost 4 bases, and 12 bases lay in between. CDR3 loop: CASSLAGPRGYGYTF. The CDR3 DNA is TGTGCCAGCAGCTTAGCGGGGCCTAGGGGCTATGGCTACACCTTC.

This clonotype came up a few times. The chain recombines TRBV2 with TRBJ2-3; 13 nucleotides align to TRBD2. The V and J ends lost 4 bases and 2 bases, in that order; junction bases with no gene match: 3. Germline CDR1 reads SNHLY; CDR2 reads FYNNEI. The CDR3 is made up of 16 amino acids. CDR3 sequence (DNA): TGTGCCAGCAGTGGGGGACTAGCGGGACCCACAGATACGCAGTATTTT. Its protein product is CASSGGLAGPTDTQYF.